These 20 T cell receptor beta chains share one sample of origin, sequenced in a study of T cells in Graves' hyperthyroidism and ophthalmopathy. Amplified TCR beta CDR3 regions came from RNA transcripts. Using the HTBI primer set, a first-round RT-PCR was run on the TCR CDR3. TCRdb itself ran the multiplex PCR reads through MiXCR, one entry per CDR3 protein. The sample lists a few hundred thousand distinct CDR3 sequences, around 15% seen once, with around a sixth in the top ten. Material for sequencing was blood. The receptors derive from a woman aged 18-29 years with Graves' hyperthyroidism.

This clonotype was counted a few times. The V call is TRBV5-6, the J call TRBJ2-5, with D maybe TRBD1 (5 bases). Germline V gene sequence: CDR1 SGHDT, CDR2 YYEEEE. The CDR3 has 15 residues. Trimming stripped 2 bases from V and 7 bases from J, with 18 bases between. The CDR3 here is CASSFQGQLLGTQYF. Here the CDR3 DNA reads TGTGCCAGCAGCTTCCAAGGACAACTTCTCGGGACCCAGTACTTC.

This clonotype was found many times. The chain couples TRBV7-9 to TRBJ2-3; maybe TRBD2 (6 bases). The germline CDR1 and CDR2 sequences are SEHNR and FQNEAQ (reference sequence). The V end lost 5 bases, the J end lost 4 bases, and 19 bases lay between the germline ends. The CDR3 runs to 16 residues. The CDR3 reads CASSPAGAGWADTQYF. CDR3 nucleotide sequence: TGTGCCAGCAGCCCGGCGGGTGCGGGATGGGCAGATACGCAGTATTTT.

This clonotype was counted only a few times. The rearrangement links TRBV19 to TRBJ1-1; maybe TRBD1 (6 bases). V lost 1 base and J 6 bases, leaving 15 bases between the germline ends. CDR3 length: 15 amino acids. CDR1 and CDR2 (germline): LNHDA, SQIVND (reference sequence). The DNA of the CDR3 is TGTGCCAGTAGTATAGTTGAGGACAGAGACTCTGAAGCTTTCTTT. Translating gives CASSIVEDRDSEAFF.

About this clonotype: This may arise from a read error, as a much more abundant clone is one base away. The V call is TRBV28, the J call TRBJ2-5, with D maybe TRBD1 (6 bases). The CDR3 consists of 12 residues. Germline CDR1 and CDR2: MDHEN and SYDVKM. V dropped 5 bases and J dropped 12 bases, with 16 bases sitting between them. The CDR3 DNA sequence: TGTGCCAGCAGTGACTCGGGACACCCTAAGTACTTC. Translated: CASSDSGHPKYF.

The J gene is TRBJ1-1, the V gene TRBV10-3; possible D gene TRBD1, 5 bases. There are 14 residues in the CDR3. Trimming removed 2 bases from V and 1 base from J, with 8 bases in between. Germline V gives CDR1 ENHRY, CDR2 SYGVKD. Here the CDR3 DNA reads TGTGCCATCAGTGAGCCCACAGGGAACACTGAAGCTTTCTTT. Protein product: CAISEPTGNTEAFF.

The chain uses TRBV15 and TRBJ2-7; D remains unclear. Trimming left V 0 bases short and J 0 bases short, with 6 bases between. CDR1 LNHNV and CDR2 YYDKDF come from the germline V gene (reference sequence). CDR3 length equals 14 residues. CDR3 nucleotide sequence: TGTGCCACCAGCAGAGATCGGGCCTCCTACGAGCAGTACGTC. It yields the protein CATSRDRASYEQYV.

Ten or more counts support this clonotype. CDR3 protein: CASRPGTSGRLYEQYV. CDR3 bases: TGTGCCAGCCGACCCGGGACTAGCGGGAGGCTCTACGAGCAGTACGTC. The chain is built from TRBV6-2 or TRBV6-3 and TRBJ2-7; 15 positions match TRBD2. The CDR3 is 16 amino acids. Germline V gene lookup returns CDR1 MNHEY and CDR2 SVGEGT. After removal of 8 bases from V and 3 bases from J, the junction contained 8 bases not matched to a gene.

This clonotype was observed many times. V and J are TRBV27 and TRBJ2-1; D is possibly TRBD2 (6 bases). CDR1 MNHEY and CDR2 SMNVEV come from the germline V gene (reference sequence). This CDR3 is built from 13 residues. V lost 3 bases, J lost 8 bases, and 11 bases lay in between. CDR3 nucleotide sequence: TGTGCCAGCAGTTTTAGGACTACCTATGAGCAGTTCTTC. This encodes CASSFRTTYEQFF.

The gene calls are TRBV6-2 or TRBV6-3 and TRBJ1-5, with a tentative D call TRBD1 (5 bases). Trimming took 6 bases from V and 10 from J, leaving 28 bases between them. CDR1 is MNHEY and CDR2 is SVGEGT in the germline V gene. The CDR3 has 17 amino acids. The CDR3 protein is CASRRSGYGEGLYPQHF. CDR3 DNA: TGTGCCAGCAGGCGATCAGGGTACGGGGAGGGCCTTTATCCCCAGCATTTT.

This rearrangement joins TRBV6-1 to TRBJ2-7; 11 nucleotides match TRBD2. The CDR3 has 15 residues. Trimming took 5 bases from V and 2 from J; bases not matched to a gene: 5. The germline gives CDR1 MNHNS, CDR2 SASEGT. The CDR3, as DNA: TGTGCCAGCAGTCTGACTAGCGGGGCCGCCTACGAGCAGTACGTC. As protein: CASSLTSGAAYEQYV.

The rearrangement links TRBV11-3 to TRBJ2-3, with D possibly TRBD2 on 5 matching bases. There are 13 residues in the CDR3. Germline-derived CDR1 and CDR2 are SGHNT and YENEEA. Trimming left V 3 bases short and J 4 bases short, with 8 bases between. The CDR3 spells CASSFSSADTQYF. Written as DNA, the CDR3 is TGTGCCAGCAGCTTTAGTAGCGCAGATACGCAGTATTTT.

This clonotype was found many times. The CDR3 DNA reads as TGTGCCAGCAGTTTAGCGTCCCTAGAGGAGACCCAGTACTTC. The encoded protein is CASSLASLEETQYF. The chain links TRBV12-3 or TRBV12-4 to TRBJ2-5, with D unclear. This CDR3 spans 14 amino acids. Deletions cut 0 bases from V and 5 bases from J, with 10 bases between.

This clonotype was detected only a few times. This CDR3 is CATSDLTSGTDTQYF. As DNA, the CDR3 is TGTGCCACCAGTGATTTGACTAGCGGGACAGATACGCAGTATTTT. V usage is TRBV24-1 and J usage is TRBJ2-3, with 9 positions matching TRBD2. Germline V gene sequence: CDR1 KGHDR, CDR2 SFDVKD. This CDR3 is built from 15 residues. The J segment lost 3 bases and the V segment lost 0 bases, leaving 0 bases of the junction unmatched.

V is TRBV12-5 and J is TRBJ2-5; no firm D call. The V and J ends lost 0 bases and 1 base respectively, with 15 bases between them. Germline lookup yields CDR1 LGHNT and CDR2 FRNRAP. The CDR3 totals 17 residues. CDR3 sequence: CASGLVGSQRFQETQYF. CDR3 sequence (DNA): TGTGCTAGTGGTTTGGTGGGGTCCCAGCGCTTCCAAGAGACCCAGTACTTC.

This clonotype was found a few times. The chain joins TRBV6-2 or TRBV6-3 to TRBJ2-7; possible D gene TRBD2, 6 bases. The V end was cut by 4 bases, the J end by 3 bases, with 13 bases between. This CDR3 has 14 residues. Germline V CDR1 and CDR2: MNHEY, SVGEGT. CDR3 sequence reads: CASSLGMEGYEQYV. The CDR3 DNA is TGTGCCAGCAGTTTAGGGATGGAGGGCTACGAGCAGTACGTC.

Ten or more counts support this clonotype. V and J are TRBV29-1 and TRBJ2-5; D possibly corresponds to TRBD2 (6 bases). Germline CDR1 is SQVTM and CDR2 is ANQGSEA. Trimming pared 4 bases from V and 5 bases from J, leaving 23 bases between. This CDR3 is 16 amino acids long. CDR3 region: CSVVGGRREPGETQYF. CDR3 nucleotide sequence: TGCAGCGTTGTCGGGGGTCGTAGGGAACCTGGGGAGACCCAGTACTTC.

This clonotype was observed at least ten times. This chain uses TRBV6-1 with TRBJ2-1, with TRBD2 matching over 12 bases. The CDR3 consists of 15 residues. The V gene end was trimmed by 8 bases and the J gene end by 6 bases; junction bases not matched to a gene: 8. CDR1 and CDR2 from the germline V gene are MNHNS and SASEGT. The CDR3 is CASAQTSGGSNEQFF. For the CDR3, the DNA is TGTGCCAGCGCACAGACTAGCGGGGGATCCAATGAGCAGTTCTTC.

V usage is TRBV5-1 and J usage is TRBJ2-2; 15 bases are a match to TRBD2. Germline V lookup: CDR1 SGHRS, CDR2 YFSETQ. The CDR3 runs to 17 residues. The ends lost 0 bases at V and 7 bases at J; junction bases unmatched: 4. CDR3 nucleotide sequence: TGCGCCAGCAGCTTGGGGGGACTAGCGGGAGGCAACGGGGAGCTGTTTTTT. This translates into CASSLGGLAGGNGELFF.

V gene TRBV6-1 combines with J gene TRBJ1-2; 8 bases match TRBD1. Germline-derived CDR1 and CDR2 are MNHNS and SASEGT. The CDR3 spans 16 residues. Unmatched junction bases numbered 13, after V lost 5 bases and J lost 5 bases. The CDR3 nucleotides read TGTGCCAGCAGTCCATACCCCAGGGGGCCGGAGTATGGCTACACCTTC. It codes for CASSPYPRGPEYGYTF.

This clonotype was detected many times. The chain combines TRBV30 with TRBJ1-6; possible D gene TRBD1, 5 bases. Per germline, CDR1 GTSNPN and CDR2 SVGIG (reference sequence). V was pared by 0 bases and J by 10 bases, with 10 bases between. This CDR3 contains 13 residues. The CDR3 reads CAWSVLGGSPLHF. CDR3 coding DNA: TGTGCCTGGAGTGTACTTGGGGGATCACCCCTCCACTTT.